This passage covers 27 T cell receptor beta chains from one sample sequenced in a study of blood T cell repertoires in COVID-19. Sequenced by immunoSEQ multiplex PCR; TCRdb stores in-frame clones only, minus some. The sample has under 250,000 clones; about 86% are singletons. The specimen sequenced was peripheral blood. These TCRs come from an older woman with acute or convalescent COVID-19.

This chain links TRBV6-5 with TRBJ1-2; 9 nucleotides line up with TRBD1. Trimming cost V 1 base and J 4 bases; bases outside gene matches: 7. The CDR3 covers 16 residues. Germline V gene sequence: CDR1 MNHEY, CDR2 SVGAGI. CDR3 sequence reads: CASSYYGTGQTYGYTF. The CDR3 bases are TGTGCCAGCAGTTACTATGGGACAGGGCAAACCTATGGCTACACCTTC.

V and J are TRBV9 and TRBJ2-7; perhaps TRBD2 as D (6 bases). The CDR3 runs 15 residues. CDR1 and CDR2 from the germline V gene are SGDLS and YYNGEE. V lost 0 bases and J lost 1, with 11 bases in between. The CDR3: CASSVGGDWSYEQYF. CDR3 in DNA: TGTGCCAGCAGCGTAGGCGGGGATTGGTCCTACGAGCAGTACTTC. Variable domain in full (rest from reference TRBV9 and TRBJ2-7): DSGVTQTPKHLITATGQRVTLRCSPRSGDLSVYWYQQSLDQGLQFLIQYYNGEERAKGNILERFSAQQFPDLHSELNLSSLELGDSALYFCASSVGGDWSYEQYFGPGTRLTVT.

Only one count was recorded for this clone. The CDR3 coding sequence is TGTGCCAGCAGTGAACACCTCGTTGGGGAGCTGTTTTTT. The encoded protein is CASSEHLVGELFF. This chain connects TRBV9 to TRBJ2-2, with D uncertain. This CDR3 comprises 13 residues. The germline V gene has CDR1 SGDLS and CDR2 YYNGEE. The V end was cut by 5 bases, the J end by 8 bases, with 13 bases between.

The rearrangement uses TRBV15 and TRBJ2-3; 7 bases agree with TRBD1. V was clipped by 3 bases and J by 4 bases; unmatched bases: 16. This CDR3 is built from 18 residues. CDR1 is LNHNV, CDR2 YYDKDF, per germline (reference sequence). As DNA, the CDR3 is TGTGCCACCAGCAGGGGGAAACAGGGGCGTCCAAGCCCAGATACGCAGTATTTT. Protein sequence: CATSRGKQGRPSPDTQYF.

The CDR3 DNA follows: TGTGCCAGCAGGCATAACGGGGGGGCGAGGAATGAGCAGTTCTTC. Protein product: CASRHNGGARNEQFF. The rearrangement links TRBV3-1 (or the pseudogene TRBV3-2) to TRBJ2-1; 8 nucleotides agree with TRBD2. CDR3 length equals 15 residues. With 6 bases clipped from V and 7 bases from J, the junction kept 11 bases outside the gene matches. The germline V gene encodes CDR1 LGHDT and CDR2 YNNKEL (reference sequence).

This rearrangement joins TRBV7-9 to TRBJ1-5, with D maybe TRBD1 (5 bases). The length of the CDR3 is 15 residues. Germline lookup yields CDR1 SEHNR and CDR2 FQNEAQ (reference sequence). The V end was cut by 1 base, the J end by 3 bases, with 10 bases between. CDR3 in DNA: TGTGCCAGCAGCTTAGGGGAGGGACCCAATCAGCCCCAGCATTTT. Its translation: CASSLGEGPNQPQHF.

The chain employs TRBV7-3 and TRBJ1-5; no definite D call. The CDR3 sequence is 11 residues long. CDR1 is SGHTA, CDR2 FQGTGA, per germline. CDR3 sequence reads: CAPWRVGPQHF. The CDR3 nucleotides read TGTGCTCCGTGGAGGGTAGGGCCCCAGCATTTT. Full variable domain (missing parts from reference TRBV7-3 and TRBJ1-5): GAGVSQTPSNKVTEKGKYVELRCDPISGHTALYWYRQSLGQGPEFLIYFQGTGAADDSGLPNDRFFAVRPEGSVSTLKIQRTERGDSAVYLCAPWRVGPQHFGDGTRLSIL.

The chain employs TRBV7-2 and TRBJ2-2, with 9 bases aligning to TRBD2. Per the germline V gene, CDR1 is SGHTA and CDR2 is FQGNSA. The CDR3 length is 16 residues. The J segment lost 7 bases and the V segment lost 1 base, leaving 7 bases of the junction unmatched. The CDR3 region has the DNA TGTGCCAGCAGCTTAGGTCTAGCGGGGTATGGCGGGGAGCTGTTTTTT. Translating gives CASSLGLAGYGGELFF.

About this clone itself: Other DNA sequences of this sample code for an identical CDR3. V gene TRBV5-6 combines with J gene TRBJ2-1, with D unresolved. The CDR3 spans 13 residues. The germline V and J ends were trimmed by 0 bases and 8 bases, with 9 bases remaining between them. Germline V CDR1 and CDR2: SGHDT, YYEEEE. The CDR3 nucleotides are TGTGCCAGCAGCTTGGGAGGTTCCGATGAGCAGTTCTTC. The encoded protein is CASSLGGSDEQFF.

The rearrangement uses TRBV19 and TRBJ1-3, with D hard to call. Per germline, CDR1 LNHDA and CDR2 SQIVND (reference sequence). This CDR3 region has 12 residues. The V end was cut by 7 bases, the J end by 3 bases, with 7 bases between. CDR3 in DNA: TGTGCCAGTACTATGTATGGAAACACCATATATTTT. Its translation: CASTMYGNTIYF.

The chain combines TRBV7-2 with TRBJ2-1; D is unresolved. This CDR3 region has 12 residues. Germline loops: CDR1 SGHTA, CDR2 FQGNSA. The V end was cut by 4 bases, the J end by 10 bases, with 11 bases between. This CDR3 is CASSWPAVEQFF. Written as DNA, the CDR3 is TGTGCCAGCAGCTGGCCTGCTGTCGAGCAGTTCTTC.

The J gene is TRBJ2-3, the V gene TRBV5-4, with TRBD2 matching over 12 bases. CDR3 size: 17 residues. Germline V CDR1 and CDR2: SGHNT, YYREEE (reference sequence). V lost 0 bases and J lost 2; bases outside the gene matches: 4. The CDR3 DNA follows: TGTGCCAGCAGCTTGGGGGGACTAGCGGGTTTCACAGATACGCAGTATTTT. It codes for CASSLGGLAGFTDTQYF.

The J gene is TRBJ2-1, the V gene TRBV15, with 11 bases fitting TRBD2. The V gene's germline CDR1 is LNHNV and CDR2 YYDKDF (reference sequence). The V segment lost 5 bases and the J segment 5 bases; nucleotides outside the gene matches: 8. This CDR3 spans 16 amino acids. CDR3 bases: TGTGCCACCAGCGGATCGACTAGCGGGGACAACAATGAGCAGTTCTTC. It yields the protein CATSGSTSGDNNEQFF.

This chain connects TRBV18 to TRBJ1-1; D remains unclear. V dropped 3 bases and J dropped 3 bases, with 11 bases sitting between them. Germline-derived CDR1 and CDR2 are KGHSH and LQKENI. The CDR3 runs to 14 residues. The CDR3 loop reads CASSPSGPDTEAFF. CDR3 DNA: TGTGCCAGCTCACCCAGTGGGCCTGACACTGAAGCTTTCTTT.

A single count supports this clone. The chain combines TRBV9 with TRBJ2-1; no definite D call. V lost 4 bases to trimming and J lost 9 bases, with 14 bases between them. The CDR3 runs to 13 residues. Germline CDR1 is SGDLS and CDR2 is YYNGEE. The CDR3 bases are TGTGCCAGCAGCCTCGTCATAGATGGTGAGCAGTTCTTC. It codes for CASSLVIDGEQFF.

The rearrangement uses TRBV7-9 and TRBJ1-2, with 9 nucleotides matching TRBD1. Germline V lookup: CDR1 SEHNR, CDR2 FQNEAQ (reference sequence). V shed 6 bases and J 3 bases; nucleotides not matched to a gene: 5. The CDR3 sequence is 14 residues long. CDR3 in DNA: TGTGCCAGCAGGGGGACAGGGTTGGACTATGGCTACACCTTC. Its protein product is CASRGTGLDYGYTF.

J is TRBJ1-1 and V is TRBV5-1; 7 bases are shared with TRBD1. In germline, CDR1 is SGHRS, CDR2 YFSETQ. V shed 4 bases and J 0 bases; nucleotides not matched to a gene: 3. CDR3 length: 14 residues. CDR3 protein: CASSTGQLNTEAFF. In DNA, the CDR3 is TGCGCCAGCAGCACGGGACAGTTGAACACTGAAGCTTTCTTT. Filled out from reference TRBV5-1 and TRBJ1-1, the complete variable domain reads KAGVTQTPRYLIKTRGQQVTLSCSPISGHRSVSWYQQTPGQGLQFLFEYFSETQRNKGNFPGRFSGRQFSNSRSEMNVSTLELGDSALYLCASSTGQLNTEAFFGQGTRLTVV.

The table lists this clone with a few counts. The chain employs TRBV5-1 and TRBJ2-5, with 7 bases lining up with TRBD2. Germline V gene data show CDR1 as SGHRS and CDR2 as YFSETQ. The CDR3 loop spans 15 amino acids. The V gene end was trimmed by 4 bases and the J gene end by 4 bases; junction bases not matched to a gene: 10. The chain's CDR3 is CASSLAGRGGETQYF. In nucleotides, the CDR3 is TGCGCCAGCAGCCTGGCGGGGCGCGGGGGAGAGACCCAGTACTTC.

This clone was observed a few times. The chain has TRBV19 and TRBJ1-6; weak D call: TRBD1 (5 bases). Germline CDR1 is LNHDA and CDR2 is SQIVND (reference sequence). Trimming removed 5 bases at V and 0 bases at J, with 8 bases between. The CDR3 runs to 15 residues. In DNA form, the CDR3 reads TGTGCCAGTAGTGCACAGGACTCCTATAATTCACCCCTCCACTTT. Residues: CASSAQDSYNSPLHF.

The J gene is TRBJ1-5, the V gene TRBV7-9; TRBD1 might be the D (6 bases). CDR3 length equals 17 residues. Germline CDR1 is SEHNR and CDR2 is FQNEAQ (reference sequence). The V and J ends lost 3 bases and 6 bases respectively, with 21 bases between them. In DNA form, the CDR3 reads TGTGCCAGCAGCTTGCTATGGCCAGGGGAGATAGGTCAGCCCCAGCATTTT. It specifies CASSLLWPGEIGQPQHF.

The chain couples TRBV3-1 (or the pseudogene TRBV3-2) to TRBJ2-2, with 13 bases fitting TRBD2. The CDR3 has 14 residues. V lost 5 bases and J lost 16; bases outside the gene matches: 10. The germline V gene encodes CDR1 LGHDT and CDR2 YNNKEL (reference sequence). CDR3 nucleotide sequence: TGTGCCAGCAGCTGCGGGACTAGCGGGGCCTGGGGGTTTTTT. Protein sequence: CASSCGTSGAWGFF.

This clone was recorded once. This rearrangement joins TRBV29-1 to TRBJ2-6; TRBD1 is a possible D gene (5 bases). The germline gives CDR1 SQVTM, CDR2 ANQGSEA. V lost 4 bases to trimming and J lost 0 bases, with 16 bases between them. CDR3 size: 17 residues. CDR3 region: CSVVVPDSDSGANVLTF. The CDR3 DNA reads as TGCAGCGTTGTCGTTCCTGACAGTGACTCTGGGGCCAACGTCCTGACTTTC.

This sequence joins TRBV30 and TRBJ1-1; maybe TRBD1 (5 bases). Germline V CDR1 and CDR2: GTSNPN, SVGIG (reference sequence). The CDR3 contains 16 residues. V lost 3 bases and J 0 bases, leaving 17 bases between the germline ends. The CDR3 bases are TGTGCCTGGAGCGCAGGGTTGAGACATATGAACACTGAAGCTTTCTTT. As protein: CAWSAGLRHMNTEAFF.

The CDR3 DNA sequence: TGTGCCAGCAGCCAAGTCGGGGGTGCTAATGAAAAACTGTTTTTT. Residues: CASSQVGGANEKLFF. The V gene is TRBV3-1 (or the pseudogene TRBV3-2), the J gene TRBJ1-4, with D perhaps TRBD1 (5 bases). V was pared by 1 base and J by 3 bases, with 9 bases between. The CDR3 runs 15 residues. The germline gives CDR1 LGHDT, CDR2 YNNKEL (reference sequence).

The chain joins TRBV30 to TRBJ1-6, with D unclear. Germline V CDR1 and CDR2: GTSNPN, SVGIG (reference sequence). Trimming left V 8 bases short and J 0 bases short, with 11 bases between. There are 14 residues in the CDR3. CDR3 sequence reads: CAVTGVSYNSPLHF. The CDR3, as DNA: TGTGCCGTCACCGGGGTCTCCTATAATTCACCCCTCCACTTT.

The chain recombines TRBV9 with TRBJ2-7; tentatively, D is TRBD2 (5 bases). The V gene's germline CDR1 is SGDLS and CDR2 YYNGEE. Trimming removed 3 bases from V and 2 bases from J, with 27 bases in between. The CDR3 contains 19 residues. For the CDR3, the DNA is TGTGCCAGCAGCGCAAAGAGGGTCTCGTACAGTATCATCCCCTACGAGCAGTACTTC. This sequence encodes CASSAKRVSYSIIPYEQYF.

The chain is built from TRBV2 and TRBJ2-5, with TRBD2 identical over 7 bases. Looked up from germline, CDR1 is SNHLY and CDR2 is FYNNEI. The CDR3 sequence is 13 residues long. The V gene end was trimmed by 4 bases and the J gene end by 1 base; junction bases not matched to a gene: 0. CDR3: CASSAGGQETQYF. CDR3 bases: TGTGCCAGCAGTGCGGGGGGCCAAGAGACCCAGTACTTC.